The entry below gives a single T cell receptor (beta chain) sequence along with its context. Generated by immunoSEQ multiplex PCR, the TCRdb table keeps only in-frame clones and is missing some. The sample yields 210,000 or so clones, around 85% seen once. The record originates from a study of blood T cell repertoires in COVID-19. For the study at large: All recovered Cohort 3 donors got two negative PCRs, got clearance, or saw symptom resolution. The samples span acute and convalescent COVID-19 from the United States, Italy and Spain.

The CDR3 totals 18 residues. Trimming took 6 bases from V and 1 from J; bases not matched to a gene: 17. Germline V gives CDR1 LNHDA, CDR2 SQIVND (reference sequence). Participant ages covered roughly 18 to 89 years across about 22 US areas. Sample: PBMCs or T cells enriched from blood (not recorded which). The rearrangement uses TRBV19 and TRBJ1-1; 7 nucleotides match TRBD1. The sequence was collected from a woman in her forties or fifties in a cohort exposed to, infected with or recovered from COVID-19 (not recorded which). The DNA of the CDR3 is TGTGCCAGTAGAAGACAGGGCCCCCTTCCTCCGAGGAACACTGAAGCTTTCTTT. It is translated as CASRRQGPLPPRNTEAFF.